The 4 T cell receptor beta chains given below trace back to one sample, sequenced in a study of CD8 T cells in ankylosing spondylitis. MiXCR was run by TCRdb on the 5' RACE reads, yielding one entry per CDR3 protein. Counted here are about 140,000 distinct CDR3 sequences, 8% to 9% occurring once; the ten biggest clones make up 7.3%. The sequenced sample was synovial fluid, either unsorted or a sorted T cell fraction (not recorded which). These TCRs come from a male donor with ankylosing spondylitis.

This chain uses TRBV9 with TRBJ2-3, with a tentative D call TRBD1 (6 bases). In germline, CDR1 is SGDLS, CDR2 YYNGEE. Trimming took off 2 bases at V and 8 bases at J, with 12 bases between the two ends. The CDR3 is made up of 13 amino acids. This chain's CDR3 is CASSVGRGATQYF. The CDR3 bases are TGTGCCAGCAGCGTCGGCAGGGGTGCTACGCAGTATTTT.

CDR3: CASSLPQNYQPQHF. The CDR3 region has the DNA TGTGCCAGCAGCCTCCCGCAAAATTATCAGCCCCAGCATTTT. The V and J genes are TRBV28 and TRBJ1-5; D is uncertain. V lost 6 bases and J lost 5, with 14 bases in between. The V gene's germline CDR1 is MDHEN and CDR2 SYDVKM. The CDR3 is made up of 14 amino acids. The full variable domain, completed using reference TRBV28 and TRBJ1-5, is DVKVTQSSRYLVKRTGEKVFLECVQDMDHENMFWYRQDPGLGLRLIYFSYDVKMKEKGDIPEGYSVSREKKERFSLILESASTNQTSMYLCASSLPQNYQPQHFGDGTRLSIL.

Ten or more counts support this clonotype. V gene TRBV19 combines with J gene TRBJ1-2, with 7 nucleotides matching TRBD1. CDR1 and CDR2 from the germline V gene are LNHDA and SQIVND (reference sequence). This CDR3 spans 15 amino acids. V dropped 4 bases and J dropped 4; count of bases not matched to a gene: 9. CDR3 DNA: TGTGCCAGTAGTACCTCGGGACAGCCTATCTATGGCTACACCTTC. Residues: CASSTSGQPIYGYTF.

The V and J genes are TRBV30 and TRBJ1-1; D is unresolved. The CDR3 sequence is 15 residues long. The V end was cut by 2 bases, the J end by 0 bases, with 13 bases between. CDR1 is GTSNPN, CDR2 SVGIG, per germline (reference sequence). The CDR3 bases are TGTGCCTGGAGTCCTCTGAGTCCCCTGAACACTGAAGCTTTCTTT. Its protein is CAWSPLSPLNTEAFF.